These 7 T cell receptor beta chains came from one sample sequenced in a study of T-cell memory formation after mild COVID-19. TCRdb re-derived calls from the 5' RACE reads in MiXCR, one entry per CDR3 protein. This table has around 250,000 distinct CDR3 sequences, 9.4% appearing once. The sample comprised PBMCs or a T cell subset sorted from them (not recorded which). The receptors come from a man between 18 and 35 years old who had mild COVID-19 (a few samples of this study predate the infection). Cell type and time point are not known.

This clonotype was seen a handful of times. The chain links TRBV7-2 to TRBJ1-1, with D unresolved. This CDR3 has 12 residues. Germline lookup yields CDR1 SGHTA and CDR2 FQGNSA. Trimming cost V 7 bases and J 7 bases, with 13 bases left between them. CDR3 sequence: CASNPDWLEAFF. CDR3 in DNA: TGTGCCAGCAACCCCGATTGGCTTGAAGCTTTCTTT.

About this clonotype: A single base separates this from a much larger clone, so it may be a read error. This chain joins TRBV9 and TRBJ2-2, with no clear D. The CDR3 has 14 residues. The germline V gene encodes CDR1 SGDLS and CDR2 YYNGEE. V dropped 0 bases and J dropped 4 bases, with 7 bases sitting between them. The DNA of the CDR3 is TGTGCCAGCAGCGTAGGGGTGAGCACCGGGGAGCTGTTTTTT. Translated, it gives CASSVGVSTGELFF.

The chain links TRBV19 to TRBJ2-1; D remains unclear. The CDR3 is 16 residues long. Germline lookup yields CDR1 LNHDA and CDR2 SQIVND (reference sequence). V was shortened by 2 bases and J by 4 bases, with 15 bases between the two germline ends. The CDR3 loop is CASSISAPPYYNEQFF. The CDR3 region has the DNA TGTGCCAGTAGTATAAGCGCACCCCCGTATTACAATGAGCAGTTCTTC. The full variable domain, its missing parts supplied by reference TRBV19 and TRBJ2-1, is DGGITQSPKYLFRKEGQNVTLSCEQNLNHDAMYWYRQDPGQGLRLIYYSQIVNDFQKGDIAEGYSVSREKKESFPLTVTSAQKNPTAFYLCASSISAPPYYNEQFFGPGTRLTVL.

V is TRBV18 and J is TRBJ1-4, with 7 bases lining up with TRBD1. The CDR3 covers 13 residues. V was clipped by 4 bases and J by 7 bases; unmatched bases: 3. Germline V gives CDR1 KGHSH, CDR2 LQKENI. The CDR3 nucleotides read TGTGCCAGCTCACAGAGGGACAGTGAAAAACTGTTTTTT. This sequence encodes CASSQRDSEKLFF.

In this sample, this clonotype turned up a few times. V is TRBV4-3 and J is TRBJ2-2; tentative D call: TRBD2 (5 bases). Between the trimmed V and J ends, which lost 2 bases and 7 bases, there was a span of 11 bases. Germline-derived CDR1 and CDR2 are LGHNA and YSLEER. The CDR3 has 14 residues. The CDR3 here is CASSQFSGGGELFF. In DNA, the CDR3 is TGCGCCAGCAGCCAATTTAGTGGAGGCGGGGAGCTGTTTTTT.

The sample holds a few counts of this clonotype. The chain carries TRBV4-1 and TRBJ2-2; D may be TRBD2 (5 bases). Trimming removed 3 bases at V and 4 bases at J, with 15 bases between. The CDR3 runs 16 residues. The germline V gene encodes CDR1 MGHRA and CDR2 YSYEKL. The CDR3 DNA reads as TGCGCCAGCAGCCATCCAGCTAGCTCCAGCACCGGGGAGCTGTTTTTT. Amino acid sequence: CASSHPASSSTGELFF.

The V call is TRBV6-4, the J call TRBJ2-3; D is ambiguous. The germline V gene encodes CDR1 MRHNA and CDR2 SNTAGT. This CDR3 region has 12 residues. V was cut by 0 bases and J by 6 bases, with 4 bases left in between. The CDR3 region is CASSDSSDTQYF. The CDR3 region has the DNA TGTGCCAGCAGTGACTCATCCGATACGCAGTATTTT.